This is a list of T cell receptor beta chains from one sample in a study of response to subunit inactivated influenza vaccine. Each CDR3 protein gets one entry after TCRdb re-called the RT-PCR reads with MiXCR. The table shows hundreds of thousands of distinct CDR3 sequences, with approximately 15% occurring only once. The input for sequencing was CD4+ T cells sorted from PBMCs, taken less than 30 months after vaccination. These receptors originate from a man between 45 and 75 years old who received an inactivated influenza vaccine. CDR3s include the opening cysteine and the closing phenylalanine or tryptophan. Each record gives: V gene, J gene, clone size, D gene, CDR3 protein, CDR3 DNA. The D gene is left open where the match is weak. Size tells how often a clone was seen (once, few, many) or the class of an expanded clone, and some rows leave it out.

>TRBV12-3/TRBV12-4|TRBJ1-5|.|TRBD1
CASRATGGNQPQHF
TGTGCCAGCAGGGCGACAGGGGGAAATCAGCCCCAGCATTTT
>TRBV7-2|TRBJ1-1|.|.
CASSLAGGWAFF
TGTGCCAGCAGCTTAGCGGGGGGCTGGGCTTTCTTT
>TRBV6-2/TRBV6-3|TRBJ2-7|.|.
CASRRSGTEYEQYF
TGTGCCAGCAGGCGAAGTGGGACCGAATACGAGCAGTACTTC
>TRBV20-1|TRBJ2-1|few|.
CSAKVAIQYEQFF
TGCAGTGCCAAGGTCGCTATACAGTATGAGCAGTTCTTC
>TRBV4-3|TRBJ1-3|few|TRBD1
CASSQDPTGSGNTIYF
TGCGCCAGCAGCCAAGACCCGACAGGGAGCGGAAACACCATATATTTT
>TRBV10-3|TRBJ2-5|few|.
CAISVTGQETQYF
TGTGCCATCAGCGTTACAGGCCAAGAGACCCAGTACTTC
>TRBV9|TRBJ2-7|.|.
CASSVSGQGYEQYF
TGTGCCAGCAGCGTTTCGGGGCAGGGGTACGAGCAGTACTTC
>TRBV11-1|TRBJ1-1|many|TRBD1
CASSTSTGGNTEAFF
TGTGCCAGCAGCACCTCGACAGGGGGAAACACTGAAGCTTTCTTT
>TRBV12-3/TRBV12-4|TRBJ2-2|few|.
CASDGGQINTGELFF
TGTGCCAGCGACGGGGGACAGATTAACACCGGGGAGCTGTTTTTT
>TRBV10-3|TRBJ2-3|many|.
CAISDRTQLKGTDTQYF
TGTGCCATCAGTGACCGGACCCAACTAAAGGGCACAGATACGCAGTATTTT
>TRBV6-2/TRBV6-3|TRBJ2-3|.|TRBD2
CASSYDAGGHPDTQYF
TGTGCCAGCAGTTACGACGCGGGGGGGCATCCAGATACGCAGTATTTT
>TRBV7-9|TRBJ2-5|.|.
CASSLPGTSSAQYF
TGTGCCAGCAGCTTACCCGGGACTTCGTCGGCCCAGTACTTC
>TRBV6-2/TRBV6-3|TRBJ2-1|few|TRBD1
CASSYSLAGQGFNEQFF
TGTGCCAGCAGTTACTCGCTTGCGGGACAGGGATTCAATGAGCAGTTCTTC